This T cell receptor beta chain came from a study of blood T cell repertoires in COVID-19. The overall study: The United States, Italy and Spain were the sources of the acute and convalescent COVID-19 samples.

This clone has just one count. The repertoire was sequenced with immunoSEQ multiplex PCR; TCRdb's copy has only in-frame clones and lacks some. Of some 350,000 clones detected, approximately 89% appear once; the ten largest clones hold less than 5.5%. Individuals aged roughly 18 to 95 years were recruited from about two dozen US areas. The CDR3 covers 14 residues. Germline CDR1 is MNHEY and CDR2 is SMNVEV (reference sequence). Trimming removed 6 bases at V and 3 bases at J, with 11 bases between. The origin of this receptor is a man aged 30 to 39 who had recovered from COVID-19. Sample: PBMCs or T cells enriched from blood (not recorded which). The chain uses TRBV27 and TRBJ1-4; D is perhaps TRBD1 (5 bases). The CDR3 reads CASRVGGANEKLFF. Here the CDR3 DNA reads TGTGCCAGCAGGGTGGGGGGGGCTAATGAAAAACTGTTTTTT. Based on the CDR3 plus reference TRBV27 and TRBJ1-4, the full variable domain is EAQVTQNPRYLITVTGKKLTVTCSQNMNHEYMSWYRQDPGLGLRQIYYSMNVEVTDKGDVPEGYKVSRKEKRNFPLILESPSPNQTSLYFCASRVGGANEKLFFGSGTQLSVL.